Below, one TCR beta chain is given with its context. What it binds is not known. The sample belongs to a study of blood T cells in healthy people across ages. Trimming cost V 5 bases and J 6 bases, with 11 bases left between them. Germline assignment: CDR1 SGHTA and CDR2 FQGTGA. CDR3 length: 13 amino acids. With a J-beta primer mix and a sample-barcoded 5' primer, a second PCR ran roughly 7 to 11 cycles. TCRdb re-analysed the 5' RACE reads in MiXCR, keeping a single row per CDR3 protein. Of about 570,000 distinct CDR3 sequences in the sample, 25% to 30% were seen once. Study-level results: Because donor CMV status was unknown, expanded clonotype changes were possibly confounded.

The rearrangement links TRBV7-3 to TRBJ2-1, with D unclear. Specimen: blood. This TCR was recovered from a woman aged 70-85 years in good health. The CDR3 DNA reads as TGTGCCAGCAGCCTTACGGCGGCCAATGAGCAGTTCTTC. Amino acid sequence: CASSLTAANEQFF. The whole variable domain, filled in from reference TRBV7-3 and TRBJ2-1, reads GAGVSQTPSNKVTEKGKYVELRCDPISGHTALYWYRQSLGQGPEFLIYFQGTGAADDSGLPNDRFFAVRPEGSVSTLKIQRTERGDSAVYLCASSLTAANEQFFGPGTRLTVL.